This is a list of T cell receptor beta chains from one sample in a study of beta chain features in type 1 diabetes. Method: immunoSEQ multiplex PCR; TCRdb's copy keeps in-frame clones and lacks some. This table has about half a million clones, approximately 31% appearing once. The sample taken for sequencing was naive CD4+ T cells from blood. The source is a man younger than 35 in good health. Both conserved end residues are part of each CDR3. The D gene is left open where the match is weak. Where a row states a size, it is once, few, many or the class of an expanded clone; other rows omit it.

>TRBJ2-5|-|TRBV5-6|-
TGTGCCAGCAGCCGGCCAGGACCGGAGACCCAGTACTTC
CASSRPGPETQYF
>TRBJ2-5|-|TRBV6-6|-
TGTGCCAGCAGTTACTCGTTAGGACTACAAGAGACCCAGTACTTC
CASSYSLGLQETQYF
>TRBJ2-3|TRBD2|TRBV28|-
TGTGCCAGCAGTCCTCCGACTAGCGGAGGCACAGATACGCAGTATTTT
CASSPPTSGGTDTQYF
>TRBJ2-5|TRBD1|TRBV28|few
TGTGCCAGCAGTTTGATTAGGCAGGGGGCAGAGACCCAGTACTTC
CASSLIRQGAETQYF
>TRBJ2-7|TRBD1|TRBV14|-
TGTGCCAGCTGCCGGGACAGTGACTACGAGCAGTACTTC
CASCRDSDYEQYF
>TRBJ1-2|-|TRBV29-1|-
TGCAGCGTTCTTTTGGGTGGGTTTAACTATGGCTACACCTTC
CSVLLGGFNYGYTF
>TRBJ1-2|-|TRBV30|-
TGTGCGATGGTCTCGCTAGGGGGAGTCAACTATGGCTACACCTTC
CAMVSLGGVNYGYTF
>TRBJ2-7|TRBD2|TRBV10-3|-
TGTGCCATCAGCACTAGCGGAACCTACGAGCAGTACTTC
CAISTSGTYEQYF
>TRBJ2-7|TRBD2|TRBV30|few
TGTGCCCGGAGTGTGGGGGGCAATCCTAGCGGGTCCCACGAGCAGTACTTC
CARSVGGNPSGSHEQYF
>TRBJ1-3|-|TRBV29-1|-
TGCAGCGTTGGTATGACCTCCGATGGAAACACCATATATTTT
CSVGMTSDGNTIYF
>TRBJ2-1|-|TRBV28|few
TGTGCCAGCAGTTTACACCAGAGCTCCTACAATGAGCAGTTCTTC
CASSLHQSSYNEQFF